The entry below gives a single T cell receptor beta chain sequence along with its context. Antigen specificity is unknown. TCRdb keeps only in-frame clones here, not all; method: immunoSEQ multiplex PCR. The sample has about 50,000 clones, around 76% seen once. The data derive from a study of PD-1 blockade in classical Hodgkin lymphoma. Time point denoted: cycle 4 day 1 (C4D1), after six to seven weeks of nivolumab. Relapse after autologous stem cell transplantation occurred in every patient, and brentuximab vedotin exposure varied. Whole-study results and caveats: Those patients who began receiving nivolumab less than 1 year after ASCT had lower diversity, and they were excluded.

The CDR3 is made up of 19 amino acids. Germline trimming cut 4 bases from V and 4 bases from J; bases unmatched to any gene: 11. Germline values: CDR1 SGHRS, CDR2 YFSETQ. The input for sequencing was peripheral blood mononuclear cells (PBMCs), taken before the fourth cycle of nivolumab. This TCR came from a human donor with classical Hodgkin lymphoma. This chain connects TRBV5-1 to TRBJ2-1; 16 nucleotides agree with TRBD2. Here the CDR3 reads CASSGAGTSGRGGYNEQFF. The CDR3 DNA sequence: TGCGCCAGCAGCGGAGCCGGGACTAGCGGGAGGGGTGGTTACAATGAGCAGTTCTTC.